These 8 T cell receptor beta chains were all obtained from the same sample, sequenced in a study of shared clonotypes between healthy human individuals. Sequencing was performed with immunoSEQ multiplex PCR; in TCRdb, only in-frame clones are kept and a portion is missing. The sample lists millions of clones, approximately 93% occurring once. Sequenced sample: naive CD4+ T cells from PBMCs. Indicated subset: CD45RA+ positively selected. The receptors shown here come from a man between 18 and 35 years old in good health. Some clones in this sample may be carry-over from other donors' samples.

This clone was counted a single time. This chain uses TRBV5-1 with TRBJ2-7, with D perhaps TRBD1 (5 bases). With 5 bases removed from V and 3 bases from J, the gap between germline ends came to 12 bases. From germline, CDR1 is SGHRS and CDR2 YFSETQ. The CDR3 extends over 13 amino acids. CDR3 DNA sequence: TGCGCCAGCAGTCAAGACAGTAACTACGAGCAGTACTTC. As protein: CASSQDSNYEQYF.

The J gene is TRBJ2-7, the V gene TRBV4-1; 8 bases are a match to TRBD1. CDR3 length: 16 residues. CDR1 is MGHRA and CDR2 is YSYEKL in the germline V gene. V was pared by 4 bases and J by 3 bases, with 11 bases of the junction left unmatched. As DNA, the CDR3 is TGCGCCAGCAGCCCCCCCCGGGTGACAGGGGACTACGAGCAGTACTTC. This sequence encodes CASSPPRVTGDYEQYF.

CDR3 bases: TGTGCCAGCAGTTACGGCCCTTCGAGCTCCTACGAGCAGTACTTC. Its protein is CASSYGPSSSYEQYF. V and J are TRBV6-5 and TRBJ2-7; D uncertain. V gave up 2 bases and J gave up 0 bases, with 11 bases separating them. Germline CDR1 is MNHEY and CDR2 is SVGAGI. The CDR3 sequence is 15 residues long.

The CDR3 is CATSRDFPGQAIFKEQYF. DNA for the CDR3: TGTGCCACCAGCAGAGACTTTCCGGGACAGGCTATCTTCAAGGAGCAGTACTTC. The chain joins TRBV15 to TRBJ2-7, with 8 bases aligning to TRBD1. The CDR3 extends over 18 amino acids. CDR1 LNHNV and CDR2 YYDKDF come from the germline V gene (reference sequence). V gave up 0 bases and J gave up 7 bases; unmatched junction bases: 17.

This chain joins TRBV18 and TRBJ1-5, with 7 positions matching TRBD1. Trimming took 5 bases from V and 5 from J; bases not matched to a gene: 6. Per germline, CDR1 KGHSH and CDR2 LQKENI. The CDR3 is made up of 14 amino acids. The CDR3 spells CASSAQGKDQPQHF. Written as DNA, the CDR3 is TGTGCCAGCTCAGCACAGGGGAAGGATCAGCCCCAGCATTTT.

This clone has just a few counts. In DNA, the CDR3 is TGTGCCAGCAGGGGACAGGCCTCGGGCTACACCTTC. This translates into CASRGQASGYTF. V gene TRBV2 combines with J gene TRBJ1-2, with 8 bases fitting TRBD1. Trimming took 6 bases from V and 8 from J; bases not matched to a gene: 5. The germline gives CDR1 SNHLY, CDR2 FYNNEI. CDR3 length equals 12 residues.

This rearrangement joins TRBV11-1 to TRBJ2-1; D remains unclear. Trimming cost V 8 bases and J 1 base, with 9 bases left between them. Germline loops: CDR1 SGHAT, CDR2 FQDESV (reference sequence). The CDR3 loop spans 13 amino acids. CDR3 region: CASSTSSYNEQFF. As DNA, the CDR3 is TGTGCCAGCTCTACAAGTTCCTACAATGAGCAGTTCTTC.

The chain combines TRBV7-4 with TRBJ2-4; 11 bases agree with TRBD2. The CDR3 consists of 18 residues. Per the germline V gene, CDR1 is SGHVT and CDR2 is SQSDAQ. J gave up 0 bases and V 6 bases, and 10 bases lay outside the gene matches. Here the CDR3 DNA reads TGTGCCAGCAGTTTCGGGAAGACTAGCGGGGCAGCCAAAAACATTCAGTACTTC. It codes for CASSFGKTSGAAKNIQYF.